Listed here is a single T cell receptor beta chain. Its antigen is not identified. The data are from a study of CXCR3-negative and CXCR3-positive naive CD8 T cells. At the level of the study: Per library, roughly 1.4 +/- 0.3 million reads; approximately 150 million TRB reads overall.

Carrying UMI labels, the TRB cDNA libraries were prepared through 5' RACE. From its re-call of the 5' RACE reads, TCRdb lists each CDR3 protein once, without DNA. The sample has approximately 52,000 distinct CDR3 sequences; the top ten hold 20% to 25%. Study-wide results and caveats: Naive CXCR3-negative and CXCR3-positive cells had similar TRBV-TRBJ usage; memory differed. Sequencing showed both naive subsets with comparably high diversity, and memory CD8+ cells much lower.

The CDR3 extends over 13 amino acids. Germline CDR1 MNHEY, CDR2 SVGEGT. This receptor was taken from a human donor in good health. Some clones in this sample may be carry-over from other donors' samples. Material: memory CD8+ T cells from blood. The chain carries TRBV6-2 or TRBV6-3 and TRBJ1-5. The CDR3 region is CASSSGGLQPQHF.